Given below is one TCR beta chain in context. This CDR3 spans 16 amino acids. Germline V gives CDR1 SGHTS, CDR2 YDEGEE. Trimming cost V 3 bases and J 3 bases; bases outside gene matches: 6. The data were produced by immunoSEQ multiplex PCR, yet TCRdb's version contains in-frame clones alone and is incomplete. The sample contains roughly 95,000 clones, around 81% of which appear only once. This entry comes from a study of blood T cell repertoires in COVID-19. The chain carries TRBV5-8 and TRBJ1-1; 12 nucleotides line up with TRBD1. This TCR was recovered from a man between 60 and 70 years old with acute or convalescent COVID-19. The material sequenced was peripheral blood. The CDR3 here is CASSSGTGGMDTEAFF. CDR3 in DNA: TGTGCCAGCAGCTCCGGGACAGGGGGCATGGACACTGAAGCTTTCTTT.